The entry below describes one T cell receptor (beta chain). This entry belongs to a study of technical replicates of blood from several donors. CDR3 length equals 14 residues. Trimming left V 4 bases short and J 4 bases short, with 14 bases between. Germline CDR1 reads SGHDT; CDR2 reads YYEEEE. The repertoire was sequenced with immunoSEQ multiplex PCR; TCRdb's copy has only in-frame clones and lacks some. The profile covers 68,000 or so clones, with nearly 98% appearing a single time and approximately 0.26% taken by the ten largest. V and J are TRBV5-6 and TRBJ1-2; D uncertain. What was sequenced was T cells isolated from PBMCs. The sequence came from a human donor in good health. The CDR3 DNA reads as TGTGCCAGCAGCAACCTGGGCCACTCCTATGGCTACACCTTC. Its translation: CASSNLGHSYGYTF. Filled out from reference TRBV5-6 and TRBJ1-2, the complete variable domain reads DAGVTQSPTHLIKTRGQQVTLRCSPKSGHDTVSWYQQALGQGPQFIFQYYEEEERQRGNFPDRFSGHQFPNYSSELNVNALLLGDSALYLCASSNLGHSYGYTFGSGTRLTVV.